This T cell receptor (beta chain) was identified during a study of breast tumors, draining lymph nodes, adjacent tissues. Findings of the study overall: Luminal-like breast cancer showed significantly higher tumor–nontumor repertoire similarity than basal-like.

In the case of this clonotype: The antigen remains undetermined.

TCRdb re-derived calls from the multiplex PCR reads in MiXCR, one entry per CDR3 protein. Altogether about 14,000 distinct CDR3 sequences are present, about 62% being singletons, with the ten largest covering about 49%. This CDR3 is 13 amino acids long. V lost 5 bases to trimming and J lost 5 bases; unmatched junction nucleotides: 6. Per germline, CDR1 DFQATT and CDR2 SNEGSKA (reference sequence). The receptor comes from a female donor with breast cancer. Some clones in this sample may be carry-over from other donors' samples. The sample consisted of tumor-adjacent breast tissue. The V gene is TRBV20-1, the J gene TRBJ2-5; 9 bases are shared with TRBD2. CDR3 sequence (DNA): TGCAGTGCTGTTCTAGCGGGGCCGGAGACCCAGTACTTC. Its translation: CSAVLAGPETQYF.